A single T cell receptor (beta chain) is shown here with its context. Its target is not known. This CDR3 is built from 19 residues. Germline trimming cut 2 bases from V and 0 bases from J; bases unmatched to any gene: 6. The germline V gene has CDR1 MGHDK and CDR2 SYGVNS. This record comes from a study of T-cell memory formation after mild COVID-19. Study-level points and caveats: Day 15 to 85 contracting clones showed balanced CD4/CD8; day 15 to 37 expanders favored CD4+. Nothing confirmed that second-wave clones peaking on day 37 were specific for SARS-CoV-2.

TCRdb called the 5' RACE reads again in MiXCR, with one record for every CDR3 protein. The repertoire holds approximately 290,000 distinct CDR3 sequences, with 7.5% to 9.5% as singletons. The origin of this receptor is a man aged 18 to 30 who had mild COVID-19 (a few samples of this study predate the infection). Cell type and time point are not known. The genes are TRBV25-1 and TRBJ2-4; TRBD2 agrees at 14 bases. Sequencing was done on a sample of PBMCs or a T cell subset sorted from them (not recorded which). CDR3 in DNA: TGTGCCAGCAGTGAAAAGGGACTAGCGGGGGCCTTAGCCAAAAACATTCAGTACTTC. Amino acid sequence: CASSEKGLAGALAKNIQYF.